This TCR beta chain originates from a study of Tregs in tolerant kidney transplant recipients. The V gene's germline CDR1 is SGHDT and CDR2 YYEEEE. The length of the CDR3 is 17 residues. The V and J ends lost 3 bases and 0 bases, in that order; junction bases with no gene match: 9. Produced via immunoSEQ multiplex PCR; TCRdb's table is partial and in-frame only. Here the sample spans around 50,000 clones, roughly nine tenths being singletons. The nonmyeloablative bone marrow transplants came from related graft donors, with transient mixed chimerism. This material consisted of CD8+ T cells from blood (PBMCs), taken 24 months after the transplant. The sequence was obtained from a human patient who received a combined kidney and bone marrow transplant. The graft donor may have contributed some T cells. The chain links TRBV5-6 to TRBJ1-1; 9 bases are a match to TRBD1. For the CDR3, the DNA is TGTGCCAGCAGCTCCCCGGGACAGGGTCCCATGAACACTGAAGCTTTCTTT. As protein: CASSSPGQGPMNTEAFF.